Presented here are 12 T cell receptor beta chains from one specimen sequenced in a study of blood T cell repertoires in COVID-19. Some clones are missing from TCRdb's copy, which holds only in-frame ones; the method was immunoSEQ multiplex PCR. The sample has approximately 200,000 clones, under 85% seen once; the top ten hold approximately 8%. The specimen sequenced was peripheral blood. These receptors came from an elderly woman with COVID-19, enrolled during active disease.

V is TRBV5-1 and J is TRBJ1-5, with 8 positions matching TRBD1. The V gene's germline CDR1 is SGHRS and CDR2 YFSETQ. The V gene end was trimmed by 0 bases and the J gene end by 3 bases; junction bases not matched to a gene: 5. The CDR3 runs 16 residues. The CDR3 DNA reads as TGCGCCAGCAGCTTGGGTCCAGGGGGCGTCAATCAGCCCCAGCATTTT. Protein sequence: CASSLGPGGVNQPQHF.

The chain combines TRBV27 with TRBJ1-5, with TRBD1 identical over 7 bases. After removal of 2 bases from V and 4 bases from J, the junction contained 23 bases not matched to a gene. Germline CDR1 is MNHEY and CDR2 is SMNVEV (reference sequence). The CDR3 runs 21 residues. This CDR3 reads CASSLRGHPGGNFVLNQPQHF. The CDR3, as DNA: TGTGCCAGCAGTTTAAGGGGTCATCCAGGGGGTAATTTTGTACTTAATCAGCCCCAGCATTTT.

This sequence joins TRBV28 and TRBJ2-2, with TRBD2 matching 12 bases. Losses at the gene ends were 5 bases for V and 7 bases for J; bases not matched to a gene: 14. This CDR3 contains 18 residues. CDR1 and CDR2 from the germline V gene are MDHEN and SYDVKM. This CDR3 reads CASSPPLAGGKGHGELFF. The CDR3 nucleotides read TGTGCCAGCAGTCCTCCGCTAGCGGGAGGGAAGGGTCACGGGGAGCTGTTTTTT.

A word on this clone: Other DNA sequences in this sample translate to the same CDR3. The chain combines TRBV5-1 with TRBJ2-3; D unresolved. V gave up 4 bases and J gave up 1 base, with 4 bases separating them. The CDR3 is 12 amino acids. The germline gives CDR1 SGHRS, CDR2 YFSETQ. DNA for the CDR3: TGCGCCAGCAGCCCGGGCACAGATACGCAGTATTTT. It yields the protein CASSPGTDTQYF.

The chain carries TRBV6-4 and TRBJ2-4; weak D call: TRBD2 (5 bases). Germline loops: CDR1 MRHNA, CDR2 SNTAGT. The CDR3 consists of 20 residues. V shed 7 bases and J shed 0 bases, with 28 bases lying between them. CDR3 sequence (DNA): TGTGCCAGCAAGCTCCGGGATGTAATCCTGGGCCTACTAGCCAAAAACATTCAGTACTTC. Its translation is CASKLRDVILGLLAKNIQYF.

The rearrangement joins TRBV7-9 to TRBJ2-3; perhaps TRBD2 as D (5 bases). The germline V gene encodes CDR1 SEHNR and CDR2 FQNEAQ (reference sequence). V was pared by 5 bases and J by 0 bases, with 18 bases between. The length of the CDR3 is 17 residues. For the CDR3, the DNA is TGTGCCAGCAGCCTGCGTGGGATGCAGCGGAGCACAGATACGCAGTATTTT. As protein: CASSLRGMQRSTDTQYF.

The rearrangement uses TRBV28 and TRBJ2-1, with TRBD2 matching over 8 bases. Losses at the gene ends were 2 bases for V and 7 bases for J; bases not matched to a gene: 4. The CDR3 is 14 residues long. Germline loops: CDR1 MDHEN, CDR2 SYDVKM. DNA for the CDR3: TGTGCCAGCAGTTTAAGGCGGGAGGTGAATGAGCAGTTCTTC. Amino acid sequence: CASSLRREVNEQFF.

The V gene is TRBV6-1, the J gene TRBJ2-7; TRBD2 matches at 13 bases. V was clipped by 3 bases and J by 10 bases; unmatched bases: 12. The CDR3 is 16 residues long. The germline gives CDR1 MNHNS, CDR2 SASEGT. The CDR3 coding sequence is TGTGCCAGCAGTGATCGACGGACTAGCGGGGGCCGGGATCAGTACTTC. Its translation is CASSDRRTSGGRDQYF.

The J gene is TRBJ1-5, the V gene TRBV7-2, with 8 nucleotides matching TRBD1. CDR1 is SGHTA, CDR2 FQGNSA, per germline. V shed 4 bases, J shed 1 base, and the junction held 3 bases outside the gene matches. The CDR3 consists of 15 residues. The CDR3 protein is CASSSRTGSNQPQHF. CDR3 nucleotides: TGTGCCAGCAGCTCCAGGACAGGGAGCAATCAGCCCCAGCATTTT.

This chain uses TRBV19 with TRBJ1-4; tentatively, D is TRBD1 (6 bases). From germline, CDR1 is LNHDA and CDR2 SQIVND (reference sequence). V lost 6 bases and J 0 bases, leaving 14 bases between the germline ends. The CDR3 is made up of 16 amino acids. The DNA of the CDR3 is TGTGCCAGTAGAAAAAGGACAGACTCAACTAATGAAAAACTGTTTTTT. This codes for CASRKRTDSTNEKLFF.

The genes are TRBV2 and TRBJ2-1; D not resolved. Trimming stripped 6 bases from V and 8 bases from J, with 5 bases between. CDR3 length: 10 residues. CDR1 and CDR2 (germline): SNHLY, FYNNEI. The CDR3 nucleotides are TGTGCCAGCAGGACATATGAGCAGTTCTTC. Protein sequence: CASRTYEQFF.

A single count supports this clone. The chain uses TRBV6-5 and TRBJ2-7; D is unclear. This CDR3 is built from 12 residues. Between the trimmed V and J ends, which lost 2 bases and 6 bases, there was a span of 8 bases. In germline, CDR1 is MNHEY, CDR2 SVGAGI. The CDR3 sequence: CASSYPPGEQYF. The DNA of the CDR3 is TGTGCCAGCAGTTACCCACCCGGCGAGCAGTACTTC.